The 16 T cell receptor beta chains presented below share a single source sample, sequenced in a study of blood T cell repertoires in COVID-19. This table comes from immunoSEQ multiplex PCR, and its TCRdb copy is limited to in-frame clones, with some not included. The sample lists fewer than 85,000 clones, less than 85% occurring once. Sequencing was performed on peripheral blood. The source is a human donor with acute or convalescent COVID-19. The donor label of this sample is uncertain.

With respect to this clone: An end of the junction does not agree with germline; a read error may underlie this. The rearrangement uses TRBV7-7 and TRBJ2-1, with TRBD2 matching 11 bases. Germline V CDR1 and CDR2: SSHAT, FNYEAQ (reference sequence). CDR3 length: 16 residues. The CDR3 DNA reads as TGTGCTAGCAGCCCAGCGGCTAGCGGGGGGTGGAATGAGCAGTTCTTC. Protein product: CASSPAASGGWNEQFF. Full variable domain (missing parts from reference TRBV7-7 and TRBJ2-1): GAGVSQSPRYKVTKRGQDVTLRCDPISSHATLYWYQQALGQGPEFLTYFNYEAQPDKSGLPSDRFSAERPEGSISTLTIQRTEQRDSAMYRCASSPAASGGWNEQFFGPGTRLTVL.

CDR3 DNA: TGTGCCAGCAGCTTAGAGATGCGGGGGTCAGATACGCAGTATTTT. Encoded protein: CASSLEMRGSDTQYF. This chain links TRBV7-2 with TRBJ2-3; 7 positions agree with TRBD2. The V gene end was trimmed by 1 base and the J gene end by 4 bases; junction bases not matched to a gene: 5. CDR1 and CDR2 (germline): SGHTA, FQGNSA. The CDR3 covers 15 residues.

This sequence joins TRBV19 and TRBJ2-2, with 7 bases identical to TRBD2. This CDR3 spans 17 amino acids. Germline loops: CDR1 LNHDA, CDR2 SQIVND (reference sequence). CDR3 bases: TGTGCATGCGGGAGAGATCGGGGCGTTGGTGGCACCGGGGAGCTGTTTTTT. Its protein product is CACGRDRGVGGTGELFF.

By proportion, this clone is medium-sized. J is TRBJ2-7 and V is TRBV6-2 or TRBV6-3; 9 bases fit TRBD1. Germline-derived CDR1 and CDR2 are MNHEY and SVGEGT. The CDR3 runs to 16 residues. V trimming: 6 bases; J trimming: 2 bases; junction bases outside the gene matches: 11. Here the CDR3 reads CASSRIPGQGPYEQYF. In nucleotides, the CDR3 is TGTGCCAGCAGCCGGATACCGGGACAGGGACCCTACGAGCAGTACTTC.

The table lists this clone with a count of one. The V call is TRBV7-8, the J call TRBJ1-2; D unclear. This CDR3 region has 14 residues. Germline CDR1 and CDR2: SGHVS and FQNEAQ. With 1 base removed from V and 4 bases from J, the gap between germline ends came to 10 bases. The CDR3 DNA reads TGTGCCAGCAGCTTAGGTCACCGGGGCTATGGCTACACCTTC. It specifies CASSLGHRGYGYTF.

The chain carries TRBV7-3 and TRBJ2-1; 10 nucleotides agree with TRBD2. J was trimmed by 9 bases and V by 4 bases; bases with no gene match: 12. CDR1 and CDR2 from the germline V gene are SGHTA and FQGTGA. The CDR3 loop spans 16 amino acids. The CDR3 sequence is CASSSVGAGGPGEQFF. The CDR3 bases are TGTGCCAGCAGCTCCGTCGGAGCGGGAGGGCCGGGTGAGCAGTTCTTC.

This CDR3 is CASSVASYNSPLHF. CDR3 sequence (DNA): TGTGCCAGCAGTGTGGCTTCCTATAATTCACCCCTCCACTTT. The V call is TRBV2, the J call TRBJ1-6; unclear D gene. Germline CDR1 SNHLY, CDR2 FYNNEI. V shed 4 bases and J shed 1 base, with 5 bases lying between them. The CDR3 consists of 14 residues.

The chain combines TRBV7-2 with TRBJ2-1; tentatively, D is TRBD2 (6 bases). Germline CDR1 is SGHTA and CDR2 is FQGNSA. V gave up 1 base and J gave up 4 bases, with 20 bases separating them. CDR3 length: 18 amino acids. DNA for the CDR3: TGTGCCAGCAGCTTAGTCCCGACTGCCGGGGGAGTATACAATGAGCAGTTCTTC. Its protein product is CASSLVPTAGGVYNEQFF.

V usage is TRBV3-1 (or the pseudogene TRBV3-2) and J usage is TRBJ2-7, with D hard to call. With 0 bases removed from V and 5 bases from J, the gap between germline ends came to 8 bases. The CDR3 is 13 residues long. Germline CDR1 and CDR2: LGHDT and YNNKEL (reference sequence). The CDR3 coding sequence is TGTGCCAGCAGCCAAGATCCTGAGAACGAGCAGTACTTC. It specifies CASSQDPENEQYF.

The DNA of the CDR3 is TGCGCCAGCAGCCGGTCCGGGACAACTAACTATGGCTACACCTTC. Protein sequence: CASSRSGTTNYGYTF. The genes are TRBV4-1 and TRBJ1-2; possibly TRBD1 for D (6 bases). Trimming shortened V by 4 bases and J by 0 bases, and 12 bases separated the two germline ends. CDR1 and CDR2 from the germline V gene are MGHRA and YSYEKL. The CDR3 has 15 residues.

A few counts support this clone. This rearrangement joins TRBV7-3 to TRBJ2-5; 9 nucleotides align to TRBD1. Trimming at V came to 0 bases and at J to 2 bases, leaving 1 base not matched to a gene. Germline V gene lookup returns CDR1 SGHTA and CDR2 FQGTGA. The CDR3 has 15 residues. DNA of the CDR3: TGTGCCAGCAGCTTAACCGGGACAGGGCAAGAGACCCAGTACTTC. This sequence encodes CASSLTGTGQETQYF.

This chain connects TRBV5-1 to TRBJ1-4, with D maybe TRBD1 (5 bases). Looked up from germline, CDR1 is SGHRS and CDR2 is YFSETQ. CDR3 length equals 14 residues. The V and J ends lost 0 bases and 6 bases respectively, with 9 bases between them. The CDR3 DNA reads TGCGCCAGCAGCTTGGAACGGGGGGATGAAAAACTGTTTTTT. The encoded protein is CASSLERGDEKLFF.

This chain uses TRBV4-1 with TRBJ1-1; 7 bases match TRBD1. The junction had 7 bases not matched to a gene; V was cut back by 1 base and J by 5 bases. The CDR3 is 15 amino acids. The germline gives CDR1 MGHRA, CDR2 YSYEKL. CDR3 nucleotides: TGCGCCAGCAGCCAAGGCCCAGGGGGAAGAACTGAAGCTTTCTTT. The encoded protein is CASSQGPGGRTEAFF.

The V call is TRBV10-3, the J call TRBJ2-7; tentatively, D is TRBD1 (6 bases). The CDR3 has 15 residues. Germline CDR1 ENHRY, CDR2 SYGVKD. The V end lost 4 bases, the J end lost 3 bases, and 16 bases lay between the germline ends. CDR3 coding DNA: TGTGCCATCAGTGGGTCCGGGGTAGGGGGCTACGAGCAGTACGTC. Translation gives CAISGSGVGGYEQYV.

The chain combines TRBV28 with TRBJ1-2; D ambiguous. Trimming cost V 8 bases and J 0 bases, with 7 bases left between them. The germline gives CDR1 MDHEN, CDR2 SYDVKM. The CDR3 sequence is 12 residues long. The CDR3 is CASHRSNYGYTF. Written as DNA, the CDR3 is TGTGCCAGCCACCGGTCTAACTATGGCTACACCTTC.

The rearrangement uses TRBV10-3 and TRBJ1-5, with unresolved D. Per the germline V gene, CDR1 is ENHRY and CDR2 is SYGVKD. The CDR3 totals 12 residues. V was cut by 2 bases and J by 4 bases, with 3 bases left in between. CDR3 nucleotide sequence: TGTGCCATCAGTGAGCAGAATCAGCCCCAGCATTTT. Protein sequence: CAISEQNQPQHF.